The 6 T cell receptor beta chains below come from one sample, sequenced in a study of metastatic and nonmetastatic thyroid tumors. With MiXCR, TCRdb called clones anew from the PCR reads. Of some 60,000 clones listed, under 30% are singletons. Ahead of thyroid surgery, no patient had received treatment of any kind. The sample consisted of blood. These receptors originate from a female donor with papillary thyroid cancer or a benign thyroid nodule (not recorded which). Some clones in this sample may be carry-over from other donors' samples.

The chain recombines TRBV6-6 with TRBJ2-1; TRBD1 is a possible D gene (5 bases). Trimming stripped 2 bases from V and 11 bases from J, with 10 bases between. Germline CDR1 MNHNY, CDR2 SVGAGI (reference sequence). The CDR3 sequence is 12 residues long. CDR3 amino acids: CASSYAGWQQFF. The CDR3, as DNA: TGTGCCAGCAGTTACGCAGGGTGGCAGCAGTTCTTC.

The chain employs TRBV7-6 and TRBJ2-2; 15 bases agree with TRBD2. V lost 2 bases and J lost 4; bases outside the gene matches: 5. Germline lookup yields CDR1 SGHVS and CDR2 FNYEAQ. The CDR3 is 18 amino acids. CDR3 region: CASSLRTSGGAFTGELFF. In nucleotides, the CDR3 is TGTGCCAGCAGCTTAAGGACTAGCGGGGGGGCCTTCACCGGGGAGCTGTTTTTT.

In its sample, this clone was seen a few times. The chain recombines TRBV6-5 with TRBJ1-2; 8 nucleotides agree with TRBD1. Germline V CDR1 and CDR2: MNHEY, SVGAGI. J gave up 7 bases and V 2 bases, and 6 bases lay outside the gene matches. There are 14 residues in the CDR3. The CDR3 region is CASSYAGGAGGYTF. CDR3 coding DNA: TGTGCCAGCAGTTACGCAGGGGGCGCGGGTGGCTACACCTTC.

This clone has a handful of counts. CDR3 loop: CASRAGGARYEQYF. CDR3 nucleotides: TGTGCCTCAAGAGCAGGGGGCGCTCGGTACGAGCAGTACTTC. The rearrangement joins TRBV6-1 to TRBJ2-7, with TRBD1 identical over 8 bases. The J segment lost 4 bases and the V segment lost 11 bases, leaving 13 bases of the junction unmatched. Germline values: CDR1 MNHNS, CDR2 SASEGT. This CDR3 region has 14 residues.

This clone has at least ten counts. This chain links TRBV20-1 with TRBJ2-2; tentatively, D is TRBD1 or TRBD2 (5 bases each). This CDR3 is 15 amino acids long. V dropped 1 base and J dropped 5 bases, with 14 bases sitting between them. Germline CDR1 is DFQATT and CDR2 is SNEGSKA (reference sequence). In DNA, the CDR3 is TGCAGTGCTAGAGTTCCGGGGCTCAAAACCGGGGAGCTGTTTTTT. This codes for CSARVPGLKTGELFF.

J is TRBJ2-1 and V is TRBV6-1, with 9 bases identical to TRBD2. The CDR3 runs to 14 residues. Trimming cost V 7 bases and J 7 bases; bases outside gene matches: 8. The germline gives CDR1 MNHNS, CDR2 SASEGT. CDR3 nucleotides: TGTGCCAGCACCCTCCTAGCGGGATCGAATGAGCAGTTCTTC. As protein: CASTLLAGSNEQFF.